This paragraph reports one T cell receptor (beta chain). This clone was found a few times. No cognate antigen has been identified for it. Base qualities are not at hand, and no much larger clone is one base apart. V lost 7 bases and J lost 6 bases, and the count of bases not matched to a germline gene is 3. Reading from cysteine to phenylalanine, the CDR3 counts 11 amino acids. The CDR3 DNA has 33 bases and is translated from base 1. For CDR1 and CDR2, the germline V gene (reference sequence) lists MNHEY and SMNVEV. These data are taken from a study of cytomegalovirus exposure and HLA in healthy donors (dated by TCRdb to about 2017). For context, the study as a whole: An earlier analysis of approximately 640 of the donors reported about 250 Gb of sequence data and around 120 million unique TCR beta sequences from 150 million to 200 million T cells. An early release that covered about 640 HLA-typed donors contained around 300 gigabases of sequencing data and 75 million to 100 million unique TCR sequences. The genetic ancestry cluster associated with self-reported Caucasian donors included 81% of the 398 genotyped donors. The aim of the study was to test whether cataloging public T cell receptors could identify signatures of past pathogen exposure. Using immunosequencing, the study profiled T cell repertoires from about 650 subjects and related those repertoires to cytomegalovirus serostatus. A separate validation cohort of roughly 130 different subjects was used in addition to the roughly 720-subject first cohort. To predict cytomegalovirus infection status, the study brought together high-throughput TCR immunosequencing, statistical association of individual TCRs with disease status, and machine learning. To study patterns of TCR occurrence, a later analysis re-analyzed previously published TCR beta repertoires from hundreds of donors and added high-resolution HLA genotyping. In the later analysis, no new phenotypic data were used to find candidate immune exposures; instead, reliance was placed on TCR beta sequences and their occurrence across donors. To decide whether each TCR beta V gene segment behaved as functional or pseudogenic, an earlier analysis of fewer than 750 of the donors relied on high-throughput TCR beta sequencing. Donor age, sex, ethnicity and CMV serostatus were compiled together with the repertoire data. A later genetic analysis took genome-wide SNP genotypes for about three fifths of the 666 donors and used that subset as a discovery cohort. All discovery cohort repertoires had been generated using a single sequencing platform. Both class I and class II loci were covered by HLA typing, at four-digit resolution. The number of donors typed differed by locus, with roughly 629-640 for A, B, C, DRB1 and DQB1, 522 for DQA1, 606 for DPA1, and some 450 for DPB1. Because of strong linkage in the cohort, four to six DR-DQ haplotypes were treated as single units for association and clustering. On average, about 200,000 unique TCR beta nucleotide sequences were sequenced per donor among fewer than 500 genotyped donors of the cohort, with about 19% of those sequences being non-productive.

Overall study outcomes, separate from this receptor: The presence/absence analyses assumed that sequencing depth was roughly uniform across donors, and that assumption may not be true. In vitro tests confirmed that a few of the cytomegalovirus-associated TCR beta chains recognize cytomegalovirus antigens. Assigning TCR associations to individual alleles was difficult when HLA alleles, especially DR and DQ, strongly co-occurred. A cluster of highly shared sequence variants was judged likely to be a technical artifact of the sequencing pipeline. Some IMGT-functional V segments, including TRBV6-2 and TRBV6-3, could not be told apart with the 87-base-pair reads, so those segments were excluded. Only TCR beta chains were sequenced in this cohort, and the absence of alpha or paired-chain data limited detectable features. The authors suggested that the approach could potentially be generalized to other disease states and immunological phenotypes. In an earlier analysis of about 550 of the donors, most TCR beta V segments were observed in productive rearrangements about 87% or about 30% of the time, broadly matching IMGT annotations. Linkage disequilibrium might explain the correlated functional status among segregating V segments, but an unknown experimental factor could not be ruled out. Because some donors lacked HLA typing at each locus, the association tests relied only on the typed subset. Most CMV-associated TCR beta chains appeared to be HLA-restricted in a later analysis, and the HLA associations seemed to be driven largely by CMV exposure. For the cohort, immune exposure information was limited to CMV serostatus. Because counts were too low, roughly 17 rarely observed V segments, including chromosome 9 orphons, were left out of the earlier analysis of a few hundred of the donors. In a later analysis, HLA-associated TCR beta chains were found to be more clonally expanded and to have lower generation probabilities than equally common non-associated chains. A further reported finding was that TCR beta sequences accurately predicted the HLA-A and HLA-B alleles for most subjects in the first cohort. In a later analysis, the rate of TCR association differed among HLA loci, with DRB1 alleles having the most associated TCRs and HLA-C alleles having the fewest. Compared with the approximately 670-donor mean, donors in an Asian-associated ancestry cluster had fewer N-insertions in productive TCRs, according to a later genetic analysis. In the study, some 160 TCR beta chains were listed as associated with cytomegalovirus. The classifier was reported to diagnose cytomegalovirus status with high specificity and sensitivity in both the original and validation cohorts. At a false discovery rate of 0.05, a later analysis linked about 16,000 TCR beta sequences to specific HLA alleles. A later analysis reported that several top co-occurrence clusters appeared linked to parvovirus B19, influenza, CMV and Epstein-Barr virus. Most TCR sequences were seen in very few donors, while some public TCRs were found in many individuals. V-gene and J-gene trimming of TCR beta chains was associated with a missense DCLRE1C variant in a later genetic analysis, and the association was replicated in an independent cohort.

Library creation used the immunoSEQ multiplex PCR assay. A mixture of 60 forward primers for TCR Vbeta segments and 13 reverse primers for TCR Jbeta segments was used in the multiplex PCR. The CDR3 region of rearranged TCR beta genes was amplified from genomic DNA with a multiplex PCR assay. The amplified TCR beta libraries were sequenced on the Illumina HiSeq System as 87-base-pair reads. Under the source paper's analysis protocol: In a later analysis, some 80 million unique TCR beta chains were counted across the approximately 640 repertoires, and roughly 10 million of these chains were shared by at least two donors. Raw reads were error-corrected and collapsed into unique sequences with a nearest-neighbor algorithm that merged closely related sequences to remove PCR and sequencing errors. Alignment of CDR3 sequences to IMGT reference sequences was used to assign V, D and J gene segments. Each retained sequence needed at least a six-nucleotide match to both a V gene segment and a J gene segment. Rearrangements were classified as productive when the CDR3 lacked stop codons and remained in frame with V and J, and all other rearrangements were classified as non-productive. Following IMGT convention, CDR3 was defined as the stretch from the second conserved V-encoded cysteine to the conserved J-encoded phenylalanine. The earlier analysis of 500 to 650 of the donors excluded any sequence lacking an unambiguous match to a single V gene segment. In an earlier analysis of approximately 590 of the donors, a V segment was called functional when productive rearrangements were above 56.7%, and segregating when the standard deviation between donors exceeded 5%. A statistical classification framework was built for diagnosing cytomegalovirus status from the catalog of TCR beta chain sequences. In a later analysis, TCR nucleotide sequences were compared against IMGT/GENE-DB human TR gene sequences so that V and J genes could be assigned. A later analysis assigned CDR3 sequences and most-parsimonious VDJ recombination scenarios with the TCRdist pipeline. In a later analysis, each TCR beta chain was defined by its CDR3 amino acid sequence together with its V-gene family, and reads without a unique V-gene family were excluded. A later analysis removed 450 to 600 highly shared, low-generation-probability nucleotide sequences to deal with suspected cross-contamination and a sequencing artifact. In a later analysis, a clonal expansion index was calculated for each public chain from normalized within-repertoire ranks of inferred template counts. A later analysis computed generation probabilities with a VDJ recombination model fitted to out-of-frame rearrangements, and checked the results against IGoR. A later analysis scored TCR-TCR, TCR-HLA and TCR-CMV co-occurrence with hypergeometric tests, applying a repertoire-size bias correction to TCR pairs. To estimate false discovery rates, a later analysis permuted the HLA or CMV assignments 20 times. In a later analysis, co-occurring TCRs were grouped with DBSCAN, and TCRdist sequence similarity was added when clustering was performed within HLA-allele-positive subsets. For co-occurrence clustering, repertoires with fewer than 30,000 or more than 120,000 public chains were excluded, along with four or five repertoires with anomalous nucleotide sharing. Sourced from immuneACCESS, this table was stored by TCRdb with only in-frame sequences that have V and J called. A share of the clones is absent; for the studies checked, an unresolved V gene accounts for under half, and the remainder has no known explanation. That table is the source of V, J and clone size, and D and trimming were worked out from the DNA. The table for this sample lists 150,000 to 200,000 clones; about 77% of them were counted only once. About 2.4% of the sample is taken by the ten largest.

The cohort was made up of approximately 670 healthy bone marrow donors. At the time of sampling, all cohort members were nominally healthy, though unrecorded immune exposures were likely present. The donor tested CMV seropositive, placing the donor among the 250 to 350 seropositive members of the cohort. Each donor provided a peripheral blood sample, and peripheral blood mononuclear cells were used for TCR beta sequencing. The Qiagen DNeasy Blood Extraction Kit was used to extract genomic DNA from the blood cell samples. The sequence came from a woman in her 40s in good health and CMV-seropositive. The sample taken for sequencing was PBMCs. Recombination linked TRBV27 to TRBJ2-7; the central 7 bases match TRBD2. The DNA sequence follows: TGTGCCAGCATTTGGGGGGGCGAGCAGTACTTC. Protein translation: CASIWGGEQYF.